What follows is one TCR beta chain and its context. The sample holds many counts of this clonotype. It lacks a known antigen. No qualities accompany the bases; no much larger clone lies one base away. V loses 4 bases of germline sequence and J loses 4 bases, and the interval between the two ends is 8 bases. Taken from cysteine to phenylalanine, the CDR3 has 12 residues. The only DNA kept is the CDR3, 36 bases in frame from the first base. CDR1 SQVTM and CDR2 ANQGSEA were looked up in the germline V gene. The sample originates from a study of T-cell reconstitution after alpha-beta-depleted transplantation in children (dated by TCRdb to 2016 to 2018). Describing the broader study: The study quantitatively tracked T-cell immune reconstitution after TCRalphabeta/CD19-depleted allogeneic hematopoietic cell transplantation in children using TCR repertoire profiling.

Library method: PCR. Sequencing instrument: Illumina HiSeq 2500. Molecular barcoding was employed in the preparation of TCR libraries, with unique molecular identifiers being used to normalize TCRbeta repertoire quantification. Clones were called with MiXCR by TCRdb after fastp trimmed the public reads at Q25, and only in-frame beta chains were retained. Under each unique CDR3 protein, matching rows form one entry showing the most common genes and DNA. Within this sample are about 410,000 distinct CDR3 sequences, with about a fifth of them counted one time only. 3% to 4% of the sample belongs to the ten largest clones.

The chain links TRBV29-1 with TRBJ1-5; the D gene cannot be resolved reliably. The material was PBMCs from the stem cell graft donor, obtained from the stem cell graft. The receptor was derived from a human donor who donated a stem cell graft to a child with acute myeloid leukemia. The CDR3 in this case is CSVGGANQPQHF. The nucleotide sequence reads as follows: TGCAGCGTTGGCGGTGCGAATCAGCCCCAGCATTTT. This CDR3, with the reference TRBV29-1 and TRBJ1-5 proteins standing in past its ends, gives the full variable domain SAVISQKPSRDICQRGTSLTIQCQVDSQVTMMFWYRQQPGQSLTLIATANQGSEATYESGFVIDKFPISRPNLTFSTLTVSNMSPEDSSIYLCSVGGANQPQHFGDGTRLSIL.